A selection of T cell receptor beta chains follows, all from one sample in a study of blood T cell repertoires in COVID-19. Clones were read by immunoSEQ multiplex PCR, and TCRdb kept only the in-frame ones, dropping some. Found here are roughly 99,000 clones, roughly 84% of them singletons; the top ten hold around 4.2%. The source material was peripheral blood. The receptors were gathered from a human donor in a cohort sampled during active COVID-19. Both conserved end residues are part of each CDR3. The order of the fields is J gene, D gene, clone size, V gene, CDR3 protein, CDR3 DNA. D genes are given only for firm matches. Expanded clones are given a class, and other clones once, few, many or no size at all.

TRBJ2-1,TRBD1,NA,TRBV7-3,CASSLIPDRGSTEQFF,TGTGCCAGCAGCTTAATCCCGGACAGGGGATCCACTGAGCAGTTCTTC
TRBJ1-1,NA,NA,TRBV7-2,CASSLAERGGEAFF,TGTGCCAGCAGCTTAGCGGAAAGGGGGGGTGAAGCTTTCTTT
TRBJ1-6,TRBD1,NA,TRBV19,CASRTGGSPLHF,TGTGCCAGTCGGACAGGGGGATCACCCCTCCACTTT
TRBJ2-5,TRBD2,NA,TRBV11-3,CASSFGAGVQETQYF,TGTGCCAGCAGCTTCGGAGCGGGAGTTCAAGAGACCCAGTACTTC
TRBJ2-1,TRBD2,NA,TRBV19,CASSGRTSGRMYEQFF,TGTGCCAGTAGTGGACGAACTAGCGGGAGGATGTATGAGCAGTTCTTC
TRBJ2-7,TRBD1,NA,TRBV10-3,CAISGVGQGVYEQYF,TGTGCCATCAGTGGGGTAGGACAGGGGGTCTACGAGCAGTACTTC
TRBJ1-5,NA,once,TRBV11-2,CASSVSANQPQHF,TGTGCCAGCAGCGTGAGTGCGAATCAGCCCCAGCATTTT
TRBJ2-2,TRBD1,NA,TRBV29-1,CSVDRQGVTGELFF,TGCAGCGTTGATAGACAGGGAGTCACCGGGGAGCTGTTTTTT
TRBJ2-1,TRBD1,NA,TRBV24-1,CATSDGQGKEQFF,TGTGCCACCAGTGATGGACAGGGGAAGGAGCAGTTCTTC
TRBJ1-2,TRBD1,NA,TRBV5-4,CASSLLRDRGPYTF,TGTGCCAGCAGCCTTCTCCGGGACAGGGGACCTTACACCTTC
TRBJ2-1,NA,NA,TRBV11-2,CASSSQQASYNEQFF,TGTGCCAGCAGCTCCCAACAGGCTTCCTACAATGAGCAGTTCTTC
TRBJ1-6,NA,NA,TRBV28,CASSDIPTGSASPLHF,TGTGCCAGCAGTGATATTCCTACAGGGAGCGCCTCACCCCTCCACTTT
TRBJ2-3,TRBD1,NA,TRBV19,CASSPDRATDTQYF,TGTGCCAGTAGTCCGGACAGGGCCACAGATACGCAGTATTTT
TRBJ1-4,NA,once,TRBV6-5,CASSYSVGGDEKLFF,TGTGCCAGCAGTTACTCGGTGGGGGGGGATGAAAAACTGTTTTTT
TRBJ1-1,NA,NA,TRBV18,CASSPLTGNTEAFF,TGTGCCAGCTCACCCCTGACTGGGAACACTGAAGCTTTCTTT
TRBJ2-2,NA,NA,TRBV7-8,CASRIVRAGELFF,TGTGCCAGCAGGATCGTGAGGGCCGGGGAGCTGTTTTTT
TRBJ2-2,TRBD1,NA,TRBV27,CASSFWPGQTTGELFF,TGTGCCAGCAGTTTCTGGCCGGGACAGACAACCGGGGAGCTGTTTTTT
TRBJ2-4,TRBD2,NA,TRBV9,CASSVAPGSGRDLAKNIQYF,TGTGCCAGCAGCGTAGCTCCGGGTAGCGGGAGGGATTTAGCCAAAAACATTCAGTACTTC
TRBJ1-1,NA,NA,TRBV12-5,CASGLGSTGTEAFF,TGTGCTAGTGGTTTGGGGTCTACGGGGACTGAAGCTTTCTTT
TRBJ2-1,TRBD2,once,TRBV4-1,CASSQTGLAGGIEQFF,TGCGCCAGCAGCCAAACGGGGTTAGCGGGAGGGATTGAGCAGTTCTTC
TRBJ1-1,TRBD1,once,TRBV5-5,CASSPWTGANTEAFF,TGTGCCAGCAGCCCATGGACAGGGGCGAACACTGAAGCTTTCTTT
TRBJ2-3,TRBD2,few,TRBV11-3,CASSLGLAGSLADTQYF,TGTGCCAGCAGCCTGGGACTAGCGGGATCTCTCGCAGATACGCAGTATTTT
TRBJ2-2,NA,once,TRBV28,CASPSANTGELFF,TGTGCCAGCCCGAGCGCGAACACCGGGGAGCTGTTTTTT
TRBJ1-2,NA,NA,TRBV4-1,CASSQPGSYGYTF,TGCGCCAGCAGCCAACCGGGAAGCTATGGCTACACCTTC
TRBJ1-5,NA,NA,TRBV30,CAWSLGTGNQPQHF,TGTGCCTGGAGTCTGGGGACTGGCAATCAGCCCCAGCATTTT
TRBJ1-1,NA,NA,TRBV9,CASSPGVTNTEAFF,TGTGCCAGCAGCCCAGGGGTGACGAACACTGAAGCTTTCTTT